This TCR beta chain was sequenced for a study of shared clonotypes between healthy human individuals (dated by TCRdb to about 2020). For the study in its entirety: The cohort comprised two women and three men aged 18 to 49 years. Each donor's leukapheresis produced roughly between roughly 0.9 and 8.9 billion PBMCs. Different laboratories and diverse techniques were used to prepare libraries and sequence TCR repertoires, to increase sequencing depth and limit assay-specific biases. To estimate repertoire size and how much clonotypes are shared between individuals, the study performed deep sequencing of blood TCR repertoires from a handful of healthy adults.

CDR1 and CDR2, per the germline V gene, are SGHAT and FQNNGV. Compared with germline, V lacks 5 bases and J lacks 4 bases; bases without a gene match: 12. Measured from the cysteine to the phenylalanine, the CDR3 is 17 residues long. Of the read, only the CDR3 DNA is kept; its 51 bases are in frame from base 1. The donors were healthy, HIV-negative adults who had no recently reported acute infections or vaccinations. Every donor was a Caucasian adult residing in Nashville, Tennessee, USA. For unsorted samples, tens of millions of PBMCs were counted, and genomic DNA was extracted using the QIAamp DNA Blood Mini kit. Blood was obtained by leukapheresis, after which PBMCs were separated by Ficoll-Histopaque density gradient centrifugation and cryopreserved in liquid nitrogen vapor phase. In regard to this clone: It has no known antigen specificity. No quality values exist for individual bases; no much larger clone is one base distant.

Points the paper makes about the study in general: Pairwise subsampling led to the expectation that sequencing depth would affect the degree of clonotype sharing among donors. The small number of donors limited the genetic and exposure-history diversity represented. Sampling was limited to blood, and TCR repertoires in tissue likely differ from TCR repertoires in blood.

Using the deep immunoSEQ assay, TCR CDR3 regions were amplified from genomic DNA by multiplex PCR. Extracted genomic DNA from each cell subset was spread evenly across all wells of several immunoSEQ 96-well plates, with each plate serving as a replicate. For unsorted PBMC, 300 ng of genomic DNA, equivalent to 25,000 to 35,000 T cell genomes, went into each replicate PCR. Ten immunoSEQ deep assay plates were used to sequence unsorted PBMC genomic DNA. Purified libraries were quantified with a Qubit 3.0 fluorometer, sized on a Bioanalyzer 2100, and re-quantified with the KAPA Library Quantification kit. Each immunoSEQ 96-well plate was sequenced on its own single-read 150-cycle Illumina NextSeq 550 flow cell. In the original analysis: The immunoSEQ output contained only junctional sequences without quality scores, so filtering could not match that applied to full-length reads. Sequences were annotated with PyIR, a Python wrapper for IgBLAST v1.9, using IMGT germline references to assign V/J genes and CDR3. Reads were removed for weak V/J assignments (E-value above 1e-6), missing CDR3, stop codons, out-of-frame junctions, or ambiguous translated residues. A V3J clonotype was defined by an identical inferred V gene, J gene, and CDR3 amino acid sequence. Percentage overlap between repertoires was computed as shared unique clonotypes divided by the size of the smaller repertoire. Three approaches were used to assess repertoire richness: RTK rarefaction, the Chao1 estimator, and Recon v2.1 estimates of unobserved clonotypes. TCRdb holds this immuneACCESS table with in-frame rearrangements only. Some clones are missing; in checked studies, unresolved V genes explain under half, and the rest has no known cause. V and J calls plus clone size are reproduced from that table; the DNA served to infer D and trimming. The sample includes fewer than 500,000 clones, with roughly 85% observed a single time. Under 15% of the sample is held by the ten biggest clonotypes.

This TCR was recovered from a middle-aged woman in good health. Some clones in this sample may be carry-over from other donors' samples. The sequenced material came from PBMCs. The chain joins TRBV11-2 to TRBJ2-3, with 10 central nucleotides matching TRBD2. The sequenced DNA is TGTGCCAGCAGCCCAGGGGCTAGCGGGAGCTTCCCAGATACGCAGTATTTT. Its protein reads: CASSPGASGSFPDTQYF.